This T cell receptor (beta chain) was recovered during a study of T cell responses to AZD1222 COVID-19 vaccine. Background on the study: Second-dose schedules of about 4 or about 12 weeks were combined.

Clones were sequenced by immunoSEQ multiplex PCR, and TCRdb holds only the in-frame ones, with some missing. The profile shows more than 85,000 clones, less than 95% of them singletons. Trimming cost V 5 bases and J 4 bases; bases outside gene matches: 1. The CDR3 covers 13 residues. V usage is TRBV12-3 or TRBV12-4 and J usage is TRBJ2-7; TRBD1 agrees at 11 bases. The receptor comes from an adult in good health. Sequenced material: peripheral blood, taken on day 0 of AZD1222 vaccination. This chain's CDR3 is CASSRDRGYEQYF. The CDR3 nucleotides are TGTGCCAGCAGTCGGGACAGGGGGTACGAGCAGTACTTC.